The 22 T cell receptor beta chains listed next were all sequenced from one sample in a study of T-cell memory formation after mild COVID-19. In TCRdb, the 5' RACE reads were re-called with MiXCR into one record per CDR3 protein. The sample holds hundreds of thousands of distinct CDR3 sequences, 15% seen once. The sequencing sample was made of PBMCs or a T cell subset sorted from them (not recorded which). These receptors were obtained from an adult woman who had mild COVID-19 (a few samples of this study predate the infection). Cell type and time point are not known.

This chain links TRBV18 with TRBJ1-1, with D possibly TRBD1 on 6 matching bases. Trimming left V 3 bases short and J 1 base short, with 15 bases between. The CDR3 covers 16 residues. CDR1 is KGHSH and CDR2 is LQKENI in the germline V gene. CDR3 protein: CASSPGQGRENTEAFF. CDR3 in DNA: TGTGCCAGCTCACCGGGTCAGGGGAGGGAGAACACTGAAGCTTTCTTT. The complete variable domain, with remaining parts taken from reference TRBV18 and TRBJ1-1, reads NAGVMQNPRHLVRRRGQEARLRCSPMKGHSHVYWYRQLPEEGLKFMVYLQKENIIDESGMPKERFSAEFPKEGPSILRIQQVVRGDSAAYFCASSPGQGRENTEAFFGQGTRLTVV.

This clonotype was counted ten times or more. In DNA, the CDR3 is TGTGCCAGCAGCTTAGTGGACGTCGCCTCCTACGAGCAGTACTTC. Its translation: CASSLVDVASYEQYF. The rearrangement joins TRBV7-8 to TRBJ2-7; D not certain. V dropped 1 base and J dropped 0 bases, with 10 bases sitting between them. This CDR3 contains 15 residues. Germline V gene sequence: CDR1 SGHVS, CDR2 FQNEAQ.

This chain links TRBV4-2 with TRBJ2-5; no firm D call. The germline gives CDR1 LGHNA, CDR2 YNFKEQ. The CDR3 loop spans 15 amino acids. Trimming pared 1 base from V and 3 bases from J, leaving 12 bases between. CDR3 region: CASSQGGYPEETQYF. The CDR3 DNA follows: TGTGCCAGCAGCCAAGGTGGCTATCCTGAAGAGACCCAGTACTTC.

This clonotype was seen a handful of times. V is TRBV24-1 and J is TRBJ2-3; D gene uncertain. The CDR3 extends over 14 amino acids. V was pared by 4 bases and J by 2 bases, with 9 bases between. From germline, CDR1 is KGHDR and CDR2 SFDVKD. The CDR3 loop is CATSENYHTDTQYF. CDR3 nucleotides: TGTGCCACCAGTGAGAACTACCACACAGATACGCAGTATTTT.

This clonotype was detected only a few times. V is TRBV7-2 and J is TRBJ2-1; D unclear. The CDR3 spans 16 residues. The V end lost 0 bases, the J end lost 5 bases, and 14 bases lay between the germline ends. Germline CDR1 reads SGHTA; CDR2 reads FQGNSA. CDR3 coding DNA: TGTGCCAGCAGCTTAGCAATGTCGGCTGGCGACAATGAGCAGTTCTTC. Protein product: CASSLAMSAGDNEQFF.

As regards this clonotype: This may arise from a read error, as a much more abundant clone is one base away. For the CDR3, the DNA is TGTGCCAGCAGCCCCGGACAGGGGTACACTGAAGCTTTCTTT. This sequence encodes CASSPGQGYTEAFF. The chain uses TRBV7-6 and TRBJ1-1, with 9 bases identical to TRBD1. V trimming: 5 bases; J trimming: 3 bases; junction bases outside the gene matches: 4. Germline V gives CDR1 SGHVS, CDR2 FNYEAQ. The CDR3 loop spans 14 amino acids.

This clonotype has ten or more counts. V is TRBV20-1 and J is TRBJ2-3, with 12 bases fitting TRBD2. The junction had 6 bases not matched to a gene; V was cut back by 2 bases and J by 0 bases. This CDR3 spans 17 amino acids. Germline assignment: CDR1 DFQATT and CDR2 SNEGSKA (reference sequence). The CDR3: CSARSSGGAGSTDTQYF. CDR3 in DNA: TGCAGTGCTAGATCTAGCGGGGGGGCGGGGAGCACAGATACGCAGTATTTT.

The chain couples TRBV20-1 to TRBJ2-2; 9 bases match TRBD1. This CDR3 region has 17 residues. Germline CDR1 reads DFQATT; CDR2 reads SNEGSKA (reference sequence). Losses at the gene ends were 3 bases for V and 1 base for J; bases not matched to a gene: 9. The CDR3 reads CSASHTGGAGNTGELFF. The DNA of the CDR3 is TGCAGTGCTAGCCATACAGGGGGCGCGGGGAACACCGGGGAGCTGTTTTTT.

This clonotype was seen a handful of times. The chain employs TRBV4-3 and TRBJ1-5; D might be TRBD1 (5 bases). V was clipped by 0 bases and J by 6 bases, with 15 bases between them. Germline CDR1 and CDR2: LGHNA and YSLEER. This CDR3 is built from 16 residues. The CDR3 bases are TGCGCCAGCAGCCAAGATCGGGACCTCCCCTCTCAGCCCCAGCATTTT. It yields the protein CASSQDRDLPSQPQHF.

Concerning this clonotype: The junction departs from the called germline gene at one end, perhaps through a read error. The chain carries TRBV7-7 and TRBJ2-5; TRBD2 matches at 10 bases. The CDR3 length is 16 residues. The germline V gene encodes CDR1 SSHAT and CDR2 FNYEAQ (reference sequence). This chain's CDR3 is CASSRRSLAGEETQYF. The DNA for the CDR3 is TGTGCTAGCAGCCGAAGGAGCCTAGCGGGAGAAGAGACCCAGTACTTC.

The table lists this clonotype with many counts. This CDR3 is CASSLGGGAPSSYNEQFF. The CDR3 DNA sequence: TGTGCCAGCAGTTTAGGGGGTGGGGCGCCGAGCTCCTACAATGAGCAGTTCTTC. The rearrangement joins TRBV12-3 or TRBV12-4 to TRBJ2-1; the D gene is possibly TRBD1 (5 bases). With 1 base removed from V and 0 bases from J, the gap between germline ends came to 16 bases. This CDR3 has 18 amino acids.

V usage is TRBV6-6 and J usage is TRBJ2-7; the D gene is possibly TRBD1 (6 bases). The CDR3 is 12 amino acids. The V gene lost 10 bases and the J gene lost 2 bases, with 12 bases spanning the gap. Germline-derived CDR1 and CDR2 are MNHNY and SVGAGI (reference sequence). CDR3 in DNA: TGTGCCACCGGGACACTCCCCTACGAGCAGTACTTC. Its protein product is CATGTLPYEQYF.

This clonotype appeared a few times. The chain carries TRBV5-1 and TRBJ2-5; D is ambiguous. In germline, CDR1 is SGHRS, CDR2 YFSETQ. CDR3 length: 14 amino acids. V lost 1 base and J 1 base, leaving 8 bases between the germline ends. This chain's CDR3 is CASSLQVSQETQYF. CDR3 nucleotide sequence: TGCGCCAGCAGCTTGCAAGTTTCCCAAGAGACCCAGTACTTC.

The rearrangement links TRBV5-1 to TRBJ2-1; possible D gene TRBD1, 6 bases. The CDR3 sequence is 15 residues long. The ends were cut back, 0 bases at V and 7 bases at J, with 14 bases in the middle. CDR1 SGHRS and CDR2 YFSETQ come from the germline V gene. The CDR3 sequence: CASSLVTGLLNEQFF. The DNA of the CDR3 is TGCGCCAGCAGCTTGGTTACAGGGCTTTTGAATGAGCAGTTCTTC.

This clonotype was seen more than once but under ten times. The chain is built from TRBV19 and TRBJ2-5; 8 bases map to TRBD2. The junction had 7 bases not matched to a gene; V was cut back by 5 bases and J by 5 bases. Germline CDR1 and CDR2: LNHDA and SQIVND (reference sequence). This CDR3 region has 14 residues. The CDR3 loop reads CASSFRGGSETQYF. As DNA, the CDR3 is TGTGCCAGTAGTTTCCGGGGGGGTTCGGAGACCCAGTACTTC. Full variable domain (outside the CDR3, taken from reference TRBV19 and TRBJ2-5): DGGITQSPKYLFRKEGQNVTLSCEQNLNHDAMYWYRQDPGQGLRLIYYSQIVNDFQKGDIAEGYSVSREKKESFPLTVTSAQKNPTAFYLCASSFRGGSETQYFGPGTRLLVL.

This clonotype was picked up many times. V and J are TRBV24-1 and TRBJ1-1; D not certain. CDR3 length equals 14 residues. V gave up 6 bases and J gave up 3 bases, with 13 bases separating them. Germline V gene lookup returns CDR1 KGHDR and CDR2 SFDVKD. CDR3 in DNA: TGTGCCACCAGTTCAGGAGGGCCTTACACTGAAGCTTTCTTT. Protein product: CATSSGGPYTEAFF.

This chain connects TRBV3-1 to TRBJ1-1; D is perhaps TRBD1 (5 bases). V was trimmed by 1 base and J by 8 bases, leaving 8 bases between them. The germline CDR1 and CDR2 sequences are LGHDT and YNNKEL (reference sequence). CDR3 length: 12 residues. The CDR3 spells CASSQAGREAFF. The CDR3 DNA follows: TGTGCCAGCAGCCAAGCAGGGCGAGAAGCTTTCTTT.

The chain carries TRBV29-1 and TRBJ2-7, with 10 bases lining up with TRBD1. There are 13 residues in the CDR3. Germline V gives CDR1 SQVTM, CDR2 ANQGSEA. V lost 6 bases to trimming and J lost 4 bases; unmatched junction nucleotides: 6. The DNA of the CDR3 is TGCAGCGTGCCGGGACAGGGGTTATACGAGCAGTACTTC. Protein: CSVPGQGLYEQYF.

This chain joins TRBV6-5 and TRBJ1-5; D is ambiguous. The V gene's germline CDR1 is MNHEY and CDR2 SVGAGI. Between the trimmed V and J ends, which lost 3 bases and 0 bases, there was a span of 15 bases. CDR3 length: 17 residues. The CDR3 loop reads CASSYATPQHSNQPQHF. The DNA for the CDR3 is TGTGCCAGCAGTTATGCGACTCCACAACATAGCAATCAGCCCCAGCATTTT.

This sequence joins TRBV20-1 and TRBJ2-1, with TRBD2 matching 10 bases. The CDR3 is made up of 16 amino acids. Germline trimming cut 0 bases from V and 3 bases from J; bases unmatched to any gene: 5. The germline CDR1 and CDR2 sequences are DFQATT and SNEGSKA (reference sequence). CDR3 in DNA: TGCAGTGCTAGAGATTCCGAGCGGGGGGGCTACAATGAGCAGTTCTTC. Translating gives CSARDSERGGYNEQFF.

The V gene is TRBV6-5, the J gene TRBJ2-2; the D call may be TRBD1 or TRBD2 (5 bases each). The V end was cut by 7 bases, the J end by 0 bases, with 15 bases between. This CDR3 region has 16 residues. CDR1 and CDR2 (germline): MNHEY, SVGAGI. The CDR3 loop is CASTGTRLANTGELFF. The CDR3 bases are TGTGCCAGCACCGGGACCCGTCTCGCGAACACCGGGGAGCTGTTTTTT.

This chain links TRBV5-1 with TRBJ2-2, with D perhaps matching TRBD2 (6 bases). V lost 2 bases, J lost 4 bases, and 15 bases lay in between. Germline assignment: CDR1 SGHRS and CDR2 YFSETQ. This CDR3 contains 16 residues. In DNA, the CDR3 is TGCGCCAGCAGCTTCGCCACCGGGACTTCCACCGGGGAGCTGTTTTTT. Amino acid sequence: CASSFATGTSTGELFF. Complete variable domain (other parts from reference TRBV5-1 and TRBJ2-2): KAGVTQTPRYLIKTRGQQVTLSCSPISGHRSVSWYQQTPGQGLQFLFEYFSETQRNKGNFPGRFSGRQFSNSRSEMNVSTLELGDSALYLCASSFATGTSTGELFFGEGSRLTVL.